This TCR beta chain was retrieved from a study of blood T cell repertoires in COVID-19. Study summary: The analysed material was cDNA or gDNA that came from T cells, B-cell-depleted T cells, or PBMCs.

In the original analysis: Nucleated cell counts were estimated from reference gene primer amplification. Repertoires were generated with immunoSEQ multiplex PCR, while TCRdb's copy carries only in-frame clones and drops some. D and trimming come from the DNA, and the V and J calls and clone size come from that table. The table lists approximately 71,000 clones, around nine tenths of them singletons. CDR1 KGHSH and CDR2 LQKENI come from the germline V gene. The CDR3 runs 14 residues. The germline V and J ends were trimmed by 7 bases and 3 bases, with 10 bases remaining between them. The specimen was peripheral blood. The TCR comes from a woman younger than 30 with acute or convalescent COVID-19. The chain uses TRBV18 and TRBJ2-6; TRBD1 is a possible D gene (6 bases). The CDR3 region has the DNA TGTGCCAGCTATAGGGGGTTTGGGGCCAACGTCCTGACTTTC. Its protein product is CASYRGFGANVLTF.